In this sample, the clone carrying this T cell receptor beta chain turned up once. What it recognizes is unknown. This entry belongs to a study of shared clonotypes between healthy human individuals. Study-level results: Clonotypes that were shared across four donors made up around 4.6% of naive CD4 clonotypes.

Germline CDR1 reads SNHLY; CDR2 reads FYNNEI. J gave up 2 bases and V 3 bases, and 8 bases lay outside the gene matches. The CDR3 has 17 amino acids. Produced via immunoSEQ multiplex PCR; TCRdb's table is partial and in-frame only. The data show fewer than 850,000 clones, more than 70% seen once. This chain connects TRBV2 to TRBJ2-2, with 8 bases lining up with TRBD2. Sample: memory CD4+ T cells sorted from blood. Subset given: CD45RA-negative fraction. The receptor comes from a woman aged 25 to 39 in good health. CDR3 region: CASSEWPLAANTGELFF. The CDR3 DNA reads as TGTGCCAGCAGTGAGTGGCCACTAGCGGCTAACACCGGGGAGCTGTTTTTT. Full variable domain (rest looked up from reference TRBV2 and TRBJ2-2): EPEVTQTPSHQVTQMGQEVILRCVPISNHLYFYWYRQILGQKVEFLVSFYNNEISEKSEIFDDQFSVERPDGSNFTLKIRSTKLEDSAMYFCASSEWPLAANTGELFFGEGSRLTVL.